The 32 T cell receptor beta chains below were found in one sample sequenced in a study of glioma-infiltrating T cells after dendritic cell vaccination. Sequenced by immunoSEQ multiplex PCR; TCRdb stores in-frame clones only, minus some. The sample lists 85,000 to 100,000 clones; about 81% were seen once. Time point indicated: after dendritic cell vaccination, including at tumor progression/relapse. The material sequenced was blood, taken after dendritic cell vaccination. All receptors derive from a human donor with glioblastoma.

This clone came up once. The chain links TRBV6-6 to TRBJ1-5; D is unresolved. The CDR3 is 15 residues long. The V and J ends lost 0 bases and 3 bases respectively, with 9 bases between them. Germline V lookup: CDR1 MNHNY, CDR2 SVGAGI (reference sequence). The chain's CDR3 is CASSYSHSSNQPQHF. The CDR3 coding sequence is TGTGCCAGCAGTTACTCGCACAGTTCCAATCAGCCCCAGCATTTT.

The chain employs TRBV6-1 and TRBJ2-7; maybe TRBD1 (6 bases). The CDR3 runs to 14 residues. The V gene lost 4 bases and the J gene lost 9 bases, with 19 bases spanning the gap. CDR1 is MNHNS and CDR2 is SASEGT in the germline V gene. The CDR3: CASSGGTQGLWQYF. The CDR3 DNA reads TGTGCCAGCAGTGGGGGGACACAGGGTCTTTGGCAGTACTTC.

The V gene is TRBV19, the J gene TRBJ2-4; 7 positions match TRBD1. The CDR3 sequence is 15 residues long. Germline CDR1 LNHDA, CDR2 SQIVND (reference sequence). With 4 bases clipped from V and 1 base from J, the junction kept 4 bases outside the gene matches. Here the CDR3 reads CASSTGQTAKNIQYF. The CDR3 DNA is TGTGCCAGTAGTACGGGACAGACGGCCAAAAACATTCAGTACTTC.

The V gene is TRBV27, the J gene TRBJ2-7; the match to TRBD1 covers 9 bases. With 2 bases clipped from V and 4 bases from J, the junction kept 6 bases outside the gene matches. The CDR3 runs 15 residues. Per the germline V gene, CDR1 is MNHEY and CDR2 is SMNVEV (reference sequence). The CDR3 region is CASSLGPTGGYEQYV. In DNA form, the CDR3 reads TGTGCCAGCAGTTTAGGACCGACAGGGGGTTACGAGCAGTACGTC.

In nucleotides, the CDR3 is TGTGCCAGCAGCCGCCTATTAGCCGGAAGCGGGGGCTACAATGAGCAGTTCTTC. Its translation is CASSRLLAGSGGYNEQFF. The V gene is TRBV7-2, the J gene TRBJ2-1; 8 bases are shared with TRBD2. With 5 bases clipped from V and 3 bases from J, the junction kept 15 bases outside the gene matches. The germline V gene encodes CDR1 SGHTA and CDR2 FQGNSA. The CDR3 is made up of 18 amino acids. The variable domain in full, completed from reference TRBV7-2 and TRBJ2-1, reads GAGVSQSPSNKVTEKGKDVELRCDPISGHTALYWYRQSLGQGLEFLIYFQGNSAPDKSGLPSDRFSAERTGGSVSTLTIQRTQQEDSAVYLCASSRLLAGSGGYNEQFFGPGTRLTVL.

This clone turned up a few times. The genes are TRBV19 and TRBJ2-1; possibly TRBD1 for D (6 bases). Trimming took off 5 bases at V and 9 bases at J, with 17 bases between the two ends. Germline V gene lookup returns CDR1 LNHDA and CDR2 SQIVND (reference sequence). This CDR3 comprises 14 residues. The CDR3 bases are TGTGCCAGTAGTTCCGCGACAGGAGGCCTTGAGCAGTTCTTC. Translating it yields CASSSATGGLEQFF.

The chain recombines TRBV9 with TRBJ2-3; 11 bases agree with TRBD2. Germline V CDR1 and CDR2: SGDLS, YYNGEE. The CDR3 sequence is 17 residues long. V dropped 0 bases and J dropped 1; count of bases not matched to a gene: 4. CDR3 residues: CASSVASLAGGTDTQYF. The CDR3 nucleotides are TGTGCCAGCAGCGTAGCGTCACTAGCGGGAGGCACAGATACGCAGTATTTT.

The chain combines TRBV19 with TRBJ1-1, with D perhaps TRBD1 (6 bases). The germline V gene has CDR1 LNHDA and CDR2 SQIVND (reference sequence). The CDR3 spans 13 residues. Trimming cost V 8 bases and J 5 bases, with 15 bases left between them. CDR3 bases: TGTGCCAGTGGTCCACAGGGAGTTACTGAAGCTTTCTTT. It translates to CASGPQGVTEAFF.

V usage is TRBV7-6 and J usage is TRBJ1-3, with TRBD1 as a possible D gene (5 bases). Germline CDR1 is SGHVS and CDR2 is FNYEAQ. Trimming pared 3 bases from V and 0 bases from J, leaving 15 bases between. The CDR3 is made up of 17 amino acids. The CDR3 loop reads CASSFLSSGGSGNTIYF. The CDR3 DNA reads TGTGCCAGCAGCTTTCTAAGCTCGGGGGGCTCTGGAAACACCATATATTTT. Filled out from reference TRBV7-6 and TRBJ1-3, the complete variable domain reads GAGVSQSPRYKVTKRGQDVALRCDPISGHVSLYWYRQALGQGPEFLTYFNYEAQQDKSGLPNDRFSAERPEGSISTLTIQRTEQRDSAMYRCASSFLSSGGSGNTIYFGEGSWLTVV.

The V and J genes are TRBV25-1 and TRBJ1-4; D remains unclear. Germline V gene data show CDR1 as MGHDK and CDR2 as SYGVNS. CDR3 length: 13 residues. Trimming took 5 bases from V and 7 from J, leaving 11 bases between them. CDR3 in amino acids: CASSRGLSEKLFF. The CDR3 DNA is TGTGCCAGCAGTCGGGGATTGAGTGAAAAACTGTTTTTT.

The J gene is TRBJ2-1, the V gene TRBV18, with 7 bases identical to TRBD1. J lost 4 bases, V lost 4 bases, and 7 bases had no gene match. This CDR3 is 15 amino acids long. Germline CDR1 is KGHSH and CDR2 is LQKENI. CDR3 amino acids: CASSQKTGSYNEQFF. CDR3 DNA: TGTGCCAGCTCACAAAAGACAGGGTCTTACAATGAGCAGTTCTTC. Variable domain in full (rest from reference TRBV18 and TRBJ2-1): NAGVMQNPRHLVRRRGQEARLRCSPMKGHSHVYWYRQLPEEGLKFMVYLQKENIIDESGMPKERFSAEFPKEGPSILRIQQVVRGDSAAYFCASSQKTGSYNEQFFGPGTRLTVL.

The chain couples TRBV6-1 to TRBJ1-2; maybe TRBD1 (5 bases). The V and J ends lost 0 bases and 4 bases respectively, with 9 bases between them. CDR3 length: 14 residues. CDR1 is MNHNS and CDR2 is SASEGT in the germline V gene. CDR3 protein: CASSEAGQAYGYTF. The DNA for the CDR3 is TGTGCCAGCAGTGAAGCGGGGCAGGCCTATGGCTACACCTTC.

The rearrangement joins TRBV27 to TRBJ1-1; D is uncertain. Germline-derived CDR1 and CDR2 are MNHEY and SMNVEV (reference sequence). V gave up 5 bases and J gave up 5 bases, with 27 bases separating them. CDR3 length equals 18 residues. CDR3 DNA: TGTGCCAGCAGTCCCATGAGGGCTTCGCCGCTGGTGGTTACTGAAGCTTTCTTT. Protein sequence: CASSPMRASPLVVTEAFF.

CDR3 residues: CASSAGQGTNEKLFF. The CDR3 nucleotides are TGTGCCAGCAGCGCCGGACAGGGAACTAATGAAAAACTGTTTTTT. The J gene is TRBJ1-4, the V gene TRBV7-9; 8 bases line up with TRBD1. J lost 1 base, V lost 5 bases, and 3 bases had no gene match. Germline assignment: CDR1 SEHNR and CDR2 FQNEAQ (reference sequence). The CDR3 totals 15 residues.

This clone was seen a handful of times. CDR3 sequence (DNA): TGTGCCAGCAGCTTAGAATATTGGGCAGGGGGTGGCGGCAATCAGCCCCAGCATTTT. Protein sequence: CASSLEYWAGGGGNQPQHF. This chain uses TRBV7-2 with TRBJ1-5; TRBD1 agrees at 7 bases. Germline CDR1 reads SGHTA; CDR2 reads FQGNSA. V shed 1 base, J shed 2 bases, and the junction held 14 bases outside the gene matches. The CDR3 spans 19 residues. Based on the CDR3 plus reference TRBV7-2 and TRBJ1-5, the full variable domain is GAGVSQSPSNKVTEKGKDVELRCDPISGHTALYWYRQSLGQGLEFLIYFQGNSAPDKSGLPSDRFSAERTGGSVSTLTIQRTQQEDSAVYLCASSLEYWAGGGGNQPQHFGDGTRLSIL.

This sequence joins TRBV7-9 and TRBJ1-5, with 9 bases that match TRBD1. Unmatched junction bases numbered 5, after V lost 1 base and J lost 7 bases. CDR1 and CDR2 (germline): SEHNR, FQNEAQ (reference sequence). The CDR3 has 15 residues. The CDR3 sequence: CASSLGQGDNQPQHF. The CDR3 DNA follows: TGTGCCAGCAGCTTAGGACAGGGGGACAACCAGCCCCAGCATTTT.

Comments on this clone: This specimen includes other DNA sequences encoding the same CDR3. This chain joins TRBV5-1 and TRBJ2-2; D is unresolved. The CDR3 loop spans 12 amino acids. Germline CDR1 and CDR2: SGHRS and YFSETQ. Trimming cost V 4 bases and J 7 bases, with 8 bases left between them. The CDR3 sequence: CASSLDRGELFF. In DNA, the CDR3 is TGCGCCAGCAGCCTAGACCGCGGGGAGCTGTTTTTT.

This chain connects TRBV10-3 to TRBJ1-2, with no clear D. Germline CDR1 and CDR2: ENHRY and SYGVKD. The CDR3 is 14 residues long. Trimming stripped 2 bases from V and 4 bases from J, with 11 bases between. CDR3 sequence: CAISERGSVYGYTF. CDR3 nucleotides: TGTGCCATCAGTGAGAGAGGGTCGGTCTATGGCTACACCTTC.

This clone rates as medium-sized. The chain employs TRBV4-2 and TRBJ1-3, with 8 bases fitting TRBD1. The V gene's germline CDR1 is LGHNA and CDR2 YNFKEQ. The CDR3 runs 17 residues. J was trimmed by 0 bases and V by 1 base; bases with no gene match: 5. CDR3 residues: CASSQGGQGISGNTIYF. CDR3 nucleotide sequence: TGTGCCAGCAGCCAAGGAGGACAGGGCATCTCTGGAAACACCATATATTTT.

A single count supports this clone. This rearrangement joins TRBV6-5 to TRBJ2-5; no reliable D call. V was trimmed by 4 bases and J by 4 bases, leaving 10 bases between them. The CDR3 totals 13 residues. Germline CDR1 reads MNHEY; CDR2 reads SVGAGI. The CDR3 spells CASSLTVRETQYF. As DNA, the CDR3 is TGTGCCAGCAGTTTAACAGTGAGAGAGACCCAGTACTTC.

The chain uses TRBV19 and TRBJ1-3; maybe TRBD1 (6 bases). This CDR3 has 14 amino acids. Germline assignment: CDR1 LNHDA and CDR2 SQIVND (reference sequence). Deletions cut 6 bases from V and 0 bases from J, with 9 bases between. The CDR3 nucleotides are TGTGCCAGTAGAGACAGGAGCTCTGGAAACACCATATATTTT. Translated: CASRDRSSGNTIYF. Supplemented by reference TRBV19 and TRBJ1-3, the full variable domain reads DGGITQSPKYLFRKEGQNVTLSCEQNLNHDAMYWYRQDPGQGLRLIYYSQIVNDFQKGDIAEGYSVSREKKESFPLTVTSAQKNPTAFYLCASRDRSSGNTIYFGEGSWLTVV.

The chain couples TRBV7-9 to TRBJ2-1, with 8 bases that match TRBD1. This CDR3 comprises 14 residues. Germline assignment: CDR1 SEHNR and CDR2 FQNEAQ (reference sequence). Losses at the gene ends were 3 bases for V and 8 bases for J; bases not matched to a gene: 6. The CDR3 region has the DNA TGTGCCAGCAGCTTCGGACAGGGTGGGGATGAGCAGTTCTTC. It specifies CASSFGQGGDEQFF.

The chain uses TRBV10-3 and TRBJ2-2, with 11 bases aligning to TRBD2. Germline V gene sequence: CDR1 ENHRY, CDR2 SYGVKD. The J segment lost 6 bases and the V segment lost 4 bases, leaving 7 bases of the junction unmatched. The CDR3 spans 16 residues. This chain's CDR3 is CAISGLAGGIPGELFF. The CDR3 DNA reads as TGTGCCATCAGTGGGCTAGCGGGAGGAATCCCCGGGGAGCTGTTTTTT.

This chain links TRBV6-4 with TRBJ1-1, with D unclear. CDR1 and CDR2 from the germline V gene are MRHNA and SNTAGT. V lost 6 bases and J lost 3, with 11 bases in between. The CDR3 is 13 amino acids. This chain's CDR3 is CASRERWDTEAFF. DNA for the CDR3: TGTGCCAGCAGAGAGCGGTGGGACACTGAAGCTTTCTTT.

The chain has TRBV30 and TRBJ1-6; 8 bases match TRBD1. The germline V gene has CDR1 GTSNPN and CDR2 SVGIG (reference sequence). Germline trimming cut 0 bases from V and 7 bases from J; bases unmatched to any gene: 8. The CDR3 totals 16 residues. CDR3 amino acids: CAWSVSDRGANSPLHF. CDR3 DNA: TGTGCCTGGAGTGTGTCCGACAGGGGAGCGAATTCACCCCTCCACTTT.

This clone was picked up one time. The rearrangement uses TRBV19 and TRBJ2-1; 9 bases match TRBD2. Germline lookup yields CDR1 LNHDA and CDR2 SQIVND (reference sequence). V shed 6 bases, J shed 5 bases, and the junction held 8 bases outside the gene matches. This CDR3 is 15 amino acids long. This chain's CDR3 is CASRMGLAGNNEQFF. The CDR3 nucleotides read TGTGCCAGTAGGATGGGGCTAGCGGGAAACAATGAGCAGTTCTTC.

The rearrangement links TRBV6-1 to TRBJ2-2; weak D call: TRBD2 (6 bases). This CDR3 comprises 13 residues. Germline V gene data show CDR1 as MNHNS and CDR2 as SASEGT. Trimming removed 7 bases from V and 3 bases from J, with 9 bases in between. CDR3 sequence: CASTRDYTGELFF. The DNA for the CDR3 is TGTGCCAGCACTCGGGACTACACCGGGGAGCTGTTTTTT.

CDR3 bases: TGCGCCAGCAGCCAAGTCCACAGGGGACGCACAGATACGCAGTATTTT. Its translation is CASSQVHRGRTDTQYF. This chain links TRBV4-1 with TRBJ2-3, with 7 bases that match TRBD1. Trimming cost V 1 base and J 1 base; bases outside gene matches: 5. The CDR3 spans 16 residues. Looked up from germline, CDR1 is MGHRA and CDR2 is YSYEKL.

The chain has TRBV6-1 and TRBJ2-1, with TRBD2 identical over 9 bases. CDR1 is MNHNS, CDR2 SASEGT, per germline. The CDR3 has 16 amino acids. The V segment lost 4 bases and the J segment 4 bases; nucleotides outside the gene matches: 8. The CDR3 loop is CASSGETSGYYNEQFF. CDR3 coding DNA: TGTGCCAGCAGTGGTGAGACTAGCGGCTATTACAATGAGCAGTTCTTC.

The V and J genes are TRBV30 and TRBJ2-1; tentatively, D is TRBD2 (6 bases). Germline V gives CDR1 GTSNPN, CDR2 SVGIG (reference sequence). The V end lost 2 bases, the J end lost 5 bases, and 16 bases lay between the germline ends. This CDR3 has 15 residues. DNA for the CDR3: TGTGCCTGGAGTCCGGCAGTAGCGGACCACAATGAGCAGTTCTTC. Translating it yields CAWSPAVADHNEQFF.

The chain is built from TRBV4-1 and TRBJ1-5, with D possibly TRBD1 on 5 matching bases. The CDR3 runs to 13 residues. The germline gives CDR1 MGHRA, CDR2 YSYEKL. V was shortened by 4 bases and J by 5 bases, with 9 bases between the two germline ends. DNA for the CDR3: TGCGCCAGCAGCCCGTGGGGGGATCAGCCCCAGCATTTT. This encodes CASSPWGDQPQHF.

This rearrangement joins TRBV19 to TRBJ2-1; 7 nucleotides align to TRBD1. J gave up 9 bases and V 1 base, and 9 bases lay outside the gene matches. This CDR3 has 15 residues. Germline V gives CDR1 LNHDA, CDR2 SQIVND (reference sequence). The CDR3 nucleotides are TGTGCCAGTAGTATAGGTAAGGGGGCCTGGGGTGAGCAGTTCTTC. This gives the protein CASSIGKGAWGEQFF.